Here is one TCR beta chain with its context. This entry comes from a study of blood T cells in healthy people across ages. The overall study: Capture via template switching afforded approximately one barcoded beta molecule per two T cells.

This CDR3 is 15 amino acids long. Sample-barcoded 5' priming and a J-beta primer mix drove a second PCR of about 6 to 12 cycles. The authors tagged each cDNA molecule using a template-switch adaptor with 12 random nucleotides. MiXCR, applied by TCRdb to the 5' RACE reads, yields one record per CDR3 protein. The table lists hundreds of thousands of distinct CDR3 sequences, 22% of them singletons. Sequenced sample: blood. This chain joins TRBV21-1 and TRBJ2-3; the D segment call TRBD2 is taken from the table without a DNA check. TRBV21-1 is deemed a pseudogene. The sequence came from a man between 65 and 80 years old in good health. The CDR3 DNA reads TGTGCCAGCAGTAAAGGAGAAACCCTCCCAGATACGCAGTATTTT. Protein: CASSKGETLPDTQYF.